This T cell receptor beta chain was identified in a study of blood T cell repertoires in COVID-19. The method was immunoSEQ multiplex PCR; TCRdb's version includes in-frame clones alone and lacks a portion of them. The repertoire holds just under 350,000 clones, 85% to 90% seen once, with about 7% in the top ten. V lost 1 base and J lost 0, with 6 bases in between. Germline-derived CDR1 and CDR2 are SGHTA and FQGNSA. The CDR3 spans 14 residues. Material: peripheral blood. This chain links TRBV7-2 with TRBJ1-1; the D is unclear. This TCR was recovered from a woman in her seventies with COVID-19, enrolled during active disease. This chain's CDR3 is CASSLVAVNTEAFF. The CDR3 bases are TGTGCCAGCAGCTTAGTAGCGGTGAACACTGAAGCTTTCTTT. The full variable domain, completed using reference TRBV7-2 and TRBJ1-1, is GAGVSQSPSNKVTEKGKDVELRCDPISGHTALYWYRQSLGQGLEFLIYFQGNSAPDKSGLPSDRFSAERTGGSVSTLTIQRTQQEDSAVYLCASSLVAVNTEAFFGQGTRLTVV.